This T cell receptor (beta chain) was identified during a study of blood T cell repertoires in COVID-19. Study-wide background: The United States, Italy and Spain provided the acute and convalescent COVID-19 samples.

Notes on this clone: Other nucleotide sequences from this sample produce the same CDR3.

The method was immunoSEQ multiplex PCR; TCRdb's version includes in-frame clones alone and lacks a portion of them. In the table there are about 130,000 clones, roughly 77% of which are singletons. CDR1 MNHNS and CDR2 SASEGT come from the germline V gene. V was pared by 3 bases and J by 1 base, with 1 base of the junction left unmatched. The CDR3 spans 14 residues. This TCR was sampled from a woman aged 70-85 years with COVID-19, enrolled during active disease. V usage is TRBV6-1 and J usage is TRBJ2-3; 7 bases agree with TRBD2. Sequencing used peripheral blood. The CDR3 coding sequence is TGTGCCAGCAGTGAGGCGGGGGGCACAGATACGCAGTATTTT. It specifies CASSEAGGTDTQYF.